A selection of T cell receptor beta chains follows, all from one sample in a study of beta chain features in type 1 diabetes. Sequencing was performed with immunoSEQ multiplex PCR; in TCRdb, only in-frame clones are kept and a portion is missing. The table includes almost 350,000 clones, around 9.7% detected once. The sequencing input was central memory CD4+ T cells from blood. The receptors were gathered from a man younger than 40 with type 1 diabetes. Both conserved end residues are part of each CDR3. D genes are given only for firm matches. Rows give clone size only sometimes, using once, few, many, or a class for an expanded clone.

TRBV19	.	TRBJ2-7	TRBD1	TGTGCCAGTAGTCGTACCGGGACAGGGGACCCCTACGAGCAGTACTTC	CASSRTGTGDPYEQYF
TRBV10-1	few	TRBJ1-2	.	TGCGCCAGCAGTGAAGGGGGGTCCTATGGCTACACCTTC	CASSEGGSYGYTF
TRBV1	many	TRBJ2-1	.	TGCACCAGCAGCCAAGATCCACAGGGTAGTATGGATGAGCAGTTCTTC	CTSSQDPQGSMDEQFF
TRBV9	.	TRBJ2-3	TRBD2	TGTGCCAGCAGCGTGGTAGCGGGGGATACAGATACGCAGTATTTT	CASSVVAGDTDTQYF
TRBV7-2	.	TRBJ1-4	TRBD1	TGTGCCAGCAGCGACGACAGGGGAGGGGAAAAACTGTTTTTT	CASSDDRGGEKLFF
TRBV25-1	.	TRBJ1-1	.	TGTGCCAGCAGTGGAAGCTCTGACACTGAAGCTTTCTTT	CASSGSSDTEAFF
TRBV4-3	few	TRBJ1-2	.	TGCGCCAGCAGCCAAGGGCGGGGCCAAAACTATGGCTACACCTTC	CASSQGRGQNYGYTF
TRBV2	few	TRBJ1-3	.	TGTGCCAGCAGTGAACAGATCTCTGGAAACACCATATATTTT	CASSEQISGNTIYF
TRBV4-3	.	TRBJ1-6	.	TGCGCCAGCAGCCAAGAAGGGCCAGGCGGATATAATTCACCCCTCCACTTT	CASSQEGPGGYNSPLHF
TRBV13	.	TRBJ2-3	TRBD1	TGTGCCAGCAGCCCACTCTCCGGGACAGGGATCACAGATACGCAGTATTTT	CASSPLSGTGITDTQYF
TRBV29-1	few	TRBJ1-2	.	TGCAGCGTTGAAGATCTAAGAGGGCTCACCCCATATGGCTACACCTTC	CSVEDLRGLTPYGYTF
TRBV7-9	few	TRBJ2-3	.	TGTGCCAGCAGCGTCAACGCCGGCGCAGATACGCAGTATTTT	CASSVNAGADTQYF
TRBV27	few	TRBJ1-4	.	TGTGCCAGCAGTTTGCGACTTGCTAATGAAAAACTGTTTTTT	CASSLRLANEKLFF
TRBV19	few	TRBJ1-1	.	TGTGCCAGTAGTATAGCGGGTCTGAGTACTGAAGCTTTCTTT	CASSIAGLSTEAFF
TRBV9	few	TRBJ2-5	.	TGTGCCAGCAGCACAAATTTAGGGGGTGGAGAGACCCAGTACTTC	CASSTNLGGGETQYF
TRBV7-9	few	TRBJ2-4	.	TGTGCCAGCAGCCCTACCTCTAGCATTCAGTACTTC	CASSPTSSIQYF
TRBV30	.	TRBJ1-3	.	TGTGCTGCAGCAGAGGGAAACTCTGGAAACACCATATATTTT	CAAAEGNSGNTIYF
TRBV5-6	few	TRBJ1-4	.	TGTGCCAGCAGCTTAGCAGGGGATACAACTAATGAAAAACTGTTTTTT	CASSLAGDTTNEKLFF